This T cell receptor (beta chain) appears in the sequencing data of a study of blood T cell repertoires in COVID-19. Data came from immunoSEQ multiplex PCR; TCRdb stores just in-frame clones and leaves some out. The data hold about 300,000 clones, with 80% to 90% observed a single time. Germline V gene sequence: CDR1 ENHRY, CDR2 SYGVKD. The CDR3 runs 16 residues. Unmatched junction bases numbered 9, after V lost 3 bases and J lost 4 bases. The source of this sequence is a man aged 25 to 45 who had recovered from COVID-19. The chain combines TRBV10-3 with TRBJ2-3, with 8 positions matching TRBD2. Sequencing was performed on PBMCs or T cells enriched from blood (not recorded which). This chain's CDR3 is CAISDEGLGVADTQYF. The CDR3 DNA follows: TGTGCCATCAGTGATGAGGGACTAGGGGTCGCAGATACGCAGTATTTT.